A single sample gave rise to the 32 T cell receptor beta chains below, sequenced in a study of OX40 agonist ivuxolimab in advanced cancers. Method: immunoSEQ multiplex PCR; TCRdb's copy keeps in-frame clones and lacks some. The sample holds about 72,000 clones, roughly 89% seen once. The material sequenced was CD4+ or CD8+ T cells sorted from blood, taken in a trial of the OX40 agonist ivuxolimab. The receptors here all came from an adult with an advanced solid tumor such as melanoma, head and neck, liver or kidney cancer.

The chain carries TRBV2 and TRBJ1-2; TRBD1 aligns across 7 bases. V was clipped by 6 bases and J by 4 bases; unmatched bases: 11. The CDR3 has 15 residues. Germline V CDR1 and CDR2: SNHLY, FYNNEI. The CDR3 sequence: CASSANPGQLYGYTF. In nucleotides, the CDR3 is TGTGCCAGCAGCGCGAACCCGGGACAGCTCTATGGCTACACCTTC. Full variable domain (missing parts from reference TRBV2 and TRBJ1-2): EPEVTQTPSHQVTQMGQEVILRCVPISNHLYFYWYRQILGQKVEFLVSFYNNEISEKSEIFDDQFSVERPDGSNFTLKIRSTKLEDSAMYFCASSANPGQLYGYTFGSGTRLTVV.

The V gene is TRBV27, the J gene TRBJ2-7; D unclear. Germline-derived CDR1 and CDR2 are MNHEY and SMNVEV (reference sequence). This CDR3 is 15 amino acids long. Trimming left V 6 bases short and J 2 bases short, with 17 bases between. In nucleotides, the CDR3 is TGTGCCAGCAGACCCTCTGTAACAGTTACCTACGAGCAGTACTTC. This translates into CASRPSVTVTYEQYF.

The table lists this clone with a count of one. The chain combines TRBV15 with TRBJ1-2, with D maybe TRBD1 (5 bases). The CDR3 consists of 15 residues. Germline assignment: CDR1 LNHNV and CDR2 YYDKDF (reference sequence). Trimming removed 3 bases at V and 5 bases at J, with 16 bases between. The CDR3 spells CATSSAPRGTYGYTF. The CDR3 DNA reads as TGTGCCACCAGCAGTGCACCCCGTGGGACGTATGGCTACACCTTC. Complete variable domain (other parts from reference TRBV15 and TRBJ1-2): DAMVIQNPRYQVTQFGKPVTLSCSQTLNHNVMYWYQQKSSQAPKLLFHYYDKDFNNEADTPDNFQSRRPNTSFCFLDIRSPGLGDTAMYLCATSSAPRGTYGYTFGSGTRLTVV.

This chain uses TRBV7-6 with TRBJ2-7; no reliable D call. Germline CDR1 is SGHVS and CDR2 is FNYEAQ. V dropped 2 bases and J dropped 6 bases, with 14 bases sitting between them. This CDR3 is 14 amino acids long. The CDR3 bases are TGTGCCAGCAGCTTAAGTAGCTCCACCGGCGAGCAGTACTTC. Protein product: CASSLSSSTGEQYF.

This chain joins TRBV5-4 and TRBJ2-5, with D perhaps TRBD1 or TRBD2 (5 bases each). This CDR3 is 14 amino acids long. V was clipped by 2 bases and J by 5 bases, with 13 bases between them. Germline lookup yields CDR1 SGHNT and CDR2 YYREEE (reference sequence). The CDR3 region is CASSFNGAWETQYF. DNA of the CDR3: TGTGCCAGCAGCTTTAACGGGGCCTGGGAGACCCAGTACTTC.

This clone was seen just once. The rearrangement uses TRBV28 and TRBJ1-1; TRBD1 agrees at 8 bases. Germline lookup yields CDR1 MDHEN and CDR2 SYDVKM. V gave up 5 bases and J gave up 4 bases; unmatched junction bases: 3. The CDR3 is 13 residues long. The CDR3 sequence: CASSQDRVTEAFF. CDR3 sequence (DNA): TGTGCCAGCAGTCAGGACAGGGTCACTGAAGCTTTCTTT.

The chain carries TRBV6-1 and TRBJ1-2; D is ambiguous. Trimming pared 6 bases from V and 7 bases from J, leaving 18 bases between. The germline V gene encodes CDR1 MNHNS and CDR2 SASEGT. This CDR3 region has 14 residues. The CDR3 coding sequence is TGTGCCAGCAGCGCCCACACCTTCACCCCTGGCTACACCTTC. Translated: CASSAHTFTPGYTF.

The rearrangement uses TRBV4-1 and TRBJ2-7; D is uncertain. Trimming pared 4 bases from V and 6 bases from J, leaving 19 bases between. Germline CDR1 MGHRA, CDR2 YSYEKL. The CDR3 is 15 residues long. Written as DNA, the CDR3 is TGCGCCAGCAGCCTTCGCCCGGGTTTATCTTCCGAGCAGTACTTC. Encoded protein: CASSLRPGLSSEQYF.

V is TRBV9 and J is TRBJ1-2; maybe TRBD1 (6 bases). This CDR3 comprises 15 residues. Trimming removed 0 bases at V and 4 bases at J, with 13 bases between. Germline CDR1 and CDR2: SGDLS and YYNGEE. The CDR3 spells CASSVEVAGAYGYTF. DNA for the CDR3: TGTGCCAGCAGCGTAGAAGTGGCAGGGGCCTATGGCTACACCTTC.

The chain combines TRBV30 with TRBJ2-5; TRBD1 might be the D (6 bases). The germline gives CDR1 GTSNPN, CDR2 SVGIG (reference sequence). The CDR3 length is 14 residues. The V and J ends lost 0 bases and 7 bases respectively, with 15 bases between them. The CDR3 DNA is TGTGCCTGGAGTGTATCAGGGGTGAGCGGGACCCAGTACTTC. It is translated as CAWSVSGVSGTQYF.

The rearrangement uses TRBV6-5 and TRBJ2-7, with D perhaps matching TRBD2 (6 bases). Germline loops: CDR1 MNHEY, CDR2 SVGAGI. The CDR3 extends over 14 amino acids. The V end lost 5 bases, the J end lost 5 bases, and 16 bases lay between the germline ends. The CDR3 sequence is CASSRPGALDEQYF. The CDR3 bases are TGTGCCAGCAGTAGGCCGGGAGCGCTCGACGAGCAGTACTTC.

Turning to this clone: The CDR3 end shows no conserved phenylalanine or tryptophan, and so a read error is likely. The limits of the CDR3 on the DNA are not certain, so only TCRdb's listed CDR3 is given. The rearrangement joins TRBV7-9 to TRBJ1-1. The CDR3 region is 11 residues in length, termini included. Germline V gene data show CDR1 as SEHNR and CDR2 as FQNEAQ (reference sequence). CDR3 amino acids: CASSLVNLWKL.

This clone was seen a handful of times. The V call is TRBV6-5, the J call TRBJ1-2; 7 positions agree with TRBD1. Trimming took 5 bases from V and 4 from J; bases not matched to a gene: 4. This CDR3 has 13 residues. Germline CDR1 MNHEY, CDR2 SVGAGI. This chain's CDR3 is CASSQWTGYGYTF. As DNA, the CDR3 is TGTGCCAGCAGTCAGTGGACAGGCTATGGCTACACCTTC.

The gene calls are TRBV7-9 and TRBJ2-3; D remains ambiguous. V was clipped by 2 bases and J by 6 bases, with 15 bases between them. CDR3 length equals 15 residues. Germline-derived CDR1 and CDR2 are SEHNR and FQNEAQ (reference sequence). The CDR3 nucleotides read TGTGCCAGCAGCTTAATTTCACTGATGGGGGATACGCAGTATTTT. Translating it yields CASSLISLMGDTQYF.

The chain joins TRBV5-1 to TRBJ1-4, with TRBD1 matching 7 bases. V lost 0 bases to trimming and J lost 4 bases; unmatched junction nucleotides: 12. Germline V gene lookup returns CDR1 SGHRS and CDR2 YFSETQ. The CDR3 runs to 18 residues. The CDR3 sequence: CASSLEPQGQAFNEKLFF. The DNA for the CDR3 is TGCGCCAGCAGCTTGGAGCCCCAAGGACAGGCGTTTAATGAAAAACTGTTTTTT.

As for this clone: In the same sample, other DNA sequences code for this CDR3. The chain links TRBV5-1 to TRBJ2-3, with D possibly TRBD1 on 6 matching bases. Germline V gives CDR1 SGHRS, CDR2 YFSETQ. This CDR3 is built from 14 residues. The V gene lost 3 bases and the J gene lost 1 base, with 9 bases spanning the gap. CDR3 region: CASSSPGGTDTQYF. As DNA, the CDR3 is TGCGCCAGCAGCTCCCCAGGGGGCACAGATACGCAGTATTTT.

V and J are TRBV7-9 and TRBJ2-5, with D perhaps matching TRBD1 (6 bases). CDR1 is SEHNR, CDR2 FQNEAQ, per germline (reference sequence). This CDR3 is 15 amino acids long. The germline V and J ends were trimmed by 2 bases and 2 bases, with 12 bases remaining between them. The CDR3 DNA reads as TGTGCCAGCAGCTTAAGGGGGAACCAACAAGAGACCCAGTACTTC. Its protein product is CASSLRGNQQETQYF. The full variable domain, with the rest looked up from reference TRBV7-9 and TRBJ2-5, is DTGVSQNPRHKITKRGQNVTFRCDPISEHNRLYWYRQTLGQGPEFLTYFQNEAQLEKSRLLSDRFSAERPKGSFSTLEIQRTEQGDSAMYLCASSLRGNQQETQYFGPGTRLLVL.

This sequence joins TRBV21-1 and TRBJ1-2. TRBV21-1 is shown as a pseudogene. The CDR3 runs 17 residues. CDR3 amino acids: CASSKAGEREANYGYTF. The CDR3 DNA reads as TGTGCCAGCAGCAAAGCGGGGGAGAGGGAAGCTAACTATGGCTACACCTTC.

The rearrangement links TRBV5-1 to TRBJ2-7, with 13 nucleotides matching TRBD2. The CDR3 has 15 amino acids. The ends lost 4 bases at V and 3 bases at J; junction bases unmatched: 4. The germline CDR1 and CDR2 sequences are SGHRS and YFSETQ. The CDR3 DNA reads TGCGCCAGCAGCCAGGGGACTAGCGGGATCTACGAGCAGTACTTC. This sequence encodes CASSQGTSGIYEQYF. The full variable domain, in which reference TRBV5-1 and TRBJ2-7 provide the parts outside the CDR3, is KAGVTQTPRYLIKTRGQQVTLSCSPISGHRSVSWYQQTPGQGLQFLFEYFSETQRNKGNFPGRFSGRQFSNSRSEMNVSTLELGDSALYLCASSQGTSGIYEQYFGPGTRLTVT.

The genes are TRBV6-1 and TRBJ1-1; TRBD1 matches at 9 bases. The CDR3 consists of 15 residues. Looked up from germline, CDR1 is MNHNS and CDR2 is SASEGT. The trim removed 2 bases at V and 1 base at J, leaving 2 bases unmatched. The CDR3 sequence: CASSEPGQGNTEAFF. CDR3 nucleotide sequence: TGTGCCAGCAGTGAACCGGGACAGGGGAACACTGAAGCTTTCTTT.

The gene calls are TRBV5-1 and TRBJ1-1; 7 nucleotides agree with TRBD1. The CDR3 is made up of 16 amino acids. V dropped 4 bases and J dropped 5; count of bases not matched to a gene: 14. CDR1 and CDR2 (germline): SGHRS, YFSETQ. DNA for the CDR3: TGCGCCAGCAGCCGGGATAGGAGGGGGCGTCGGACTGAAGCTTTCTTT. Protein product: CASSRDRRGRRTEAFF.

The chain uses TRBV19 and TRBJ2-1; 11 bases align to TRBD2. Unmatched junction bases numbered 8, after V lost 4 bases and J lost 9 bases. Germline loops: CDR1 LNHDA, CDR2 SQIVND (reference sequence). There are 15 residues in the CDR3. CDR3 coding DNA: TGTGCCAGTAGTAACATAGCGGGGGGGTTCGGTGAGCAGTTCTTC. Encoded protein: CASSNIAGGFGEQFF.

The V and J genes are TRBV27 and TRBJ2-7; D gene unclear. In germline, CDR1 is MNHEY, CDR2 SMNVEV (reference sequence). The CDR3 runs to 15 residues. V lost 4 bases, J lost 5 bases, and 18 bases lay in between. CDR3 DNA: TGTGCCAGCAGTTCCCGGTCCCCAGTCGCGGACGAGCAGTACTTC. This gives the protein CASSSRSPVADEQYF.

For the CDR3, the DNA is TGTGCCAGTAGCCCCCGGACAGGGGACACCGGGGAGCTGTTTTTT. This gives the protein CASSPRTGDTGELFF. The chain has TRBV19 and TRBJ2-2; 9 bases fit TRBD1. Germline trimming cut 6 bases from V and 3 bases from J; bases unmatched to any gene: 5. The CDR3 loop spans 15 amino acids. Germline V lookup: CDR1 LNHDA, CDR2 SQIVND (reference sequence).

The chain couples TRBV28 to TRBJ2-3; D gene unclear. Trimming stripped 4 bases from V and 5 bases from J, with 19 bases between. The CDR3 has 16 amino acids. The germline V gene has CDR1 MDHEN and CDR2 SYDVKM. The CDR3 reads CASSSPGSAAGDTQYF. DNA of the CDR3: TGTGCCAGCAGTTCCCCGGGCTCCGCCGCCGGAGATACGCAGTATTTT.

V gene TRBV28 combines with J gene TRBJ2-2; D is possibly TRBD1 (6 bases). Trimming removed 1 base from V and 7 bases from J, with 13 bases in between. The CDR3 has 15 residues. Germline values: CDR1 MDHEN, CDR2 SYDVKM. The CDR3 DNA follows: TGTGCCAGCAGTTTATACAGGGAACGGGGCGGGGAGCTGTTTTTT. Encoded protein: CASSLYRERGGELFF.

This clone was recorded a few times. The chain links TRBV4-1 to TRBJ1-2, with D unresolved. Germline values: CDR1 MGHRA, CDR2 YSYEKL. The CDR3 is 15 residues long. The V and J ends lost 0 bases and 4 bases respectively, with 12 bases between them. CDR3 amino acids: CASSQDPGSLYGYTF. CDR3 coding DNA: TGCGCCAGCAGCCAAGATCCGGGTTCTCTCTATGGCTACACCTTC.

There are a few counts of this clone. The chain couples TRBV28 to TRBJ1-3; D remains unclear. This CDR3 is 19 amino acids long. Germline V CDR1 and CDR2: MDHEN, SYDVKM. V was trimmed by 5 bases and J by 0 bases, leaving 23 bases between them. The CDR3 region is CASSPAPIASASSGNTIYF. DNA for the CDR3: TGTGCCAGCAGTCCCGCCCCAATAGCCAGCGCTAGCTCTGGAAACACCATATATTTT.

CDR3 sequence: CASSFGPSNTEAFF. CDR3 sequence (DNA): TGCGCCAGCAGCTTCGGACCGTCGAACACTGAAGCTTTCTTT. The V call is TRBV5-1, the J call TRBJ1-1; D ambiguous. Between the trimmed V and J ends, which lost 2 bases and 1 base, there was a span of 9 bases. The CDR3 loop spans 14 amino acids. CDR1 and CDR2 from the germline V gene are SGHRS and YFSETQ.

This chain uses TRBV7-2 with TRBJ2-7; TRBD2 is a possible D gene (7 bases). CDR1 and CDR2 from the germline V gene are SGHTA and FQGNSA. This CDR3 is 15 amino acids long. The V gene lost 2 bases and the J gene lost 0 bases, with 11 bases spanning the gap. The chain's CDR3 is CASSLRGGPSYEQYF. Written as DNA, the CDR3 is TGTGCCAGCAGCTTAAGGGGGGGCCCCTCCTACGAGCAGTACTTC.

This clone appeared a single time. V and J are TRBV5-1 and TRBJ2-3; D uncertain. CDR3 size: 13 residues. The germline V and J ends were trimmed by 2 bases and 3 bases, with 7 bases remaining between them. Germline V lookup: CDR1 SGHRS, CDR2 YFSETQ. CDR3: CASSLESTDTQYF. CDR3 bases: TGCGCCAGCAGCTTAGAGAGTACAGATACGCAGTATTTT.

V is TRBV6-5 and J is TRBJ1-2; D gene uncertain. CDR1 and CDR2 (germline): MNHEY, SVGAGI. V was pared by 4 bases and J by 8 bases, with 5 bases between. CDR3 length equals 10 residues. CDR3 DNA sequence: TGTGCCAGCAGTTTGGGAGGCTACACCTTC. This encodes CASSLGGYTF.